This T cell receptor (beta chain) was documented in a study of blood T cell repertoires in COVID-19. As for the study in general: There were acute and convalescent COVID-19 samples, and they came from the United States, Italy and Spain.

Original processing methods: It was from reference gene primer amplification that nucleated cell counts were estimated. Generated by immunoSEQ multiplex PCR, the TCRdb table keeps only in-frame clones and is missing some. The V and J calls and the clone size are those of that table, but D and trimming were determined from the DNA. The sample consists of about 240,000 clones, over 80% of them appearing once. V was pared by 2 bases and J by 5 bases, with 18 bases of the junction left unmatched. In germline, CDR1 is SQVTM, CDR2 ANQGSEA. The CDR3 is made up of 18 amino acids. The TCR sequence derives from a human donor in a cohort sampled during active COVID-19. Material: peripheral blood. This chain connects TRBV29-1 to TRBJ2-1, with 7 bases identical to TRBD2. The CDR3 is CSVEPRGTSDSIDNEQFF. The CDR3 region has the DNA TGCAGCGTTGAACCTCGGGGAACTAGCGACTCTATAGACAATGAGCAGTTCTTC.